This TCR beta chain was retrieved from a study of response to subunit inactivated influenza vaccine. Study-wide results and caveats: Authors suggested each seasonal flu vaccination may recruit only limited numbers of new T cells.

Notes on this clonotype: Its antigen is not identified.

This CDR3 contains 15 residues. With 4 bases clipped from V and 4 bases from J, the junction kept 10 bases outside the gene matches. Germline CDR1 SGHRS, CDR2 YFSETQ. TCRdb ran MiXCR on the RT-PCR reads and lists one entry per CDR3 protein. Seen here are 540,000 or so distinct CDR3 sequences, roughly 13% observed once, and the top ten hold 10% to 15%. The sequence was obtained from a man aged 45-65 years who received an inactivated influenza vaccine. The source material was PBMCs from blood, sampled 40 to 50 days after vaccination. This rearrangement joins TRBV5-1 to TRBJ1-1; 7 bases agree with TRBD1. Here the CDR3 reads CASSPGGGLLTEAFF. CDR3 sequence (DNA): TGCGCCAGCAGCCCAGGGGGTGGGCTGCTCACTGAAGCTTTCTTT.